Listed below are T cell receptor beta chains from one sample, sequenced in a study of human T cells and chemical hapten exposure. TCRdb reanalysed the RACE reads using MiXCR and keeps one entry per CDR3 protein. The sample records about 120,000 distinct CDR3 sequences, approximately 13% being singletons. Sample: whole blood, taken in connection with sensitization to the hapten diphenylcyclopropenone (DPC). Receptors originate from a young woman with alopecia areata. Some clones in this sample may be carry-over from other donors' samples. CDR3s include the opening cysteine and the closing phenylalanine or tryptophan. D genes are given only for firm matches. The size entry is marked missing in some rows and otherwise reads once, few, many or a size class.

- | TRBJ2-1 | few | TRBV2 | CASSLGRGRNNEQFF | TGTGCCAGCAGTCTAGGCAGGGGCAGGAACAATGAGCAGTTCTTC
- | TRBJ2-3 | - | TRBV7-2 | CASSFRQADTQYF | TGTGCCAGCAGCTTTCGGCAAGCGGATACGCAGTATTTT
- | TRBJ2-7 | many | TRBV6-2/TRBV6-3 | CASAFGTYFPEQYF | TGTGCCAGCGCCTTTGGGACTTATTTCCCCGAGCAGTACTTC
- | TRBJ2-3 | many | TRBV5-1 | CASSSGPTDTQYF | TGCGCCAGCAGCTCGGGCCCCACAGATACGCAGTATTTT
TRBD2 | TRBJ2-1 | many | TRBV7-9 | CASSTSGGAYNEQFF | TGTGCCAGCAGTACTAGCGGGGGGGCCTACAATGAGCAGTTCTTC
- | TRBJ1-2 | few | TRBV7-9 | CASSLEVSPGGYTF | TGTGCCAGCAGCTTAGAGGTCAGCCCCGGGGGCTACACCTTC
TRBD2 | TRBJ2-1 | few | TRBV6-2/TRBV6-3 | CASSHRGRGLAGPGEQFF | TGTGCCAGCAGTCACAGGGGACGGGGACTAGCGGGCCCGGGGGAGCAGTTCTTC
- | TRBJ2-4 | - | TRBV20-1 | CSARAQGGLRTKNIQYF | TGCAGTGCTAGAGCCCAAGGAGGGCTTAGGACCAAAAACATTCAGTACTTC
- | TRBJ1-1 | - | TRBV6-2/TRBV6-3 | CASTQGLYRAFF | TGTGCCAGCACCCAGGGACTCTACCGAGCTTTCTTT
TRBD1 | TRBJ2-7 | once | TRBV18 | CASSRQGNEQYF | TGTGCCAGCTCACGACAGGGTAACGAGCAGTACTTC
- | TRBJ2-1 | few | TRBV7-6 | CASSPGHNEQFF | TGTGCCAGCAGCCCTGGGCACAATGAGCAGTTCTTC
TRBD1 | TRBJ2-2 | many | TRBV6-5 | CASSPRDRGDTGELFF | TGTGCCAGCAGTCCCCGGGACAGGGGAGACACCGGGGAGCTGTTTTTT
TRBD2 | TRBJ2-1 | few | TRBV20-1 | CSASGGGVLSYNEQFF | TGCAGTGCTAGCGGGGGGGGCGTTCTGTCCTACAATGAGCAGTTCTTC
TRBD2 | TRBJ2-7 | many | TRBV9 | CASSPRGGGNSYEQYF | TGTGCCAGCAGCCCCCGAGGCGGGGGGAACTCCTACGAGCAGTACTTC